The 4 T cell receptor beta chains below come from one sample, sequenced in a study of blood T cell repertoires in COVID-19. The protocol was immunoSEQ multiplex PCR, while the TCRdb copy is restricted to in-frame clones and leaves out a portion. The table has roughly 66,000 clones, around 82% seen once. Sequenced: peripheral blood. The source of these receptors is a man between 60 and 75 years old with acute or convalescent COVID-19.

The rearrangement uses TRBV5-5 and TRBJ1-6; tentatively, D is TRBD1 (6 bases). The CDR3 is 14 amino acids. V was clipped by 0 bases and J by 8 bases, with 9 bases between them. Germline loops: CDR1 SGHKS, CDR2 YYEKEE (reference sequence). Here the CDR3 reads CASSLDPGDSPLHF. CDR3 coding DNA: TGTGCCAGCAGCTTGGACCCAGGGGATTCACCCCTCCACTTT.

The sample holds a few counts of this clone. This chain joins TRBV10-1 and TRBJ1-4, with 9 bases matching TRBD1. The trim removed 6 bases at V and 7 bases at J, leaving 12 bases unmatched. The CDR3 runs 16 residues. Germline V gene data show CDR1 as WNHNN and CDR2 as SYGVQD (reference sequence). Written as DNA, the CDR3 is TGCGCCAGCAGCGACAATCAACAGGGGGCCTTTGAAAAACTGTTTTTT. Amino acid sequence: CASSDNQQGAFEKLFF.

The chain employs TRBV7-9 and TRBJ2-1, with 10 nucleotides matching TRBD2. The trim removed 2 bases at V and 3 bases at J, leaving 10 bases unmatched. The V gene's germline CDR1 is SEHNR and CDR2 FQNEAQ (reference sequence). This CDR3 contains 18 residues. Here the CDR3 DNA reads TGTGCCAGCAGCTTAAAGGTGAGGCTAGCGGGGGTCTACAATGAGCAGTTCTTC. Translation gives CASSLKVRLAGVYNEQFF.

The CDR3, as DNA: TGCAGCGTTGTCGGTGTTGCAGGGGGAAGCACAGATACGCAGTATTTT. Residues: CSVVGVAGGSTDTQYF. V gene TRBV29-1 combines with J gene TRBJ2-3; 7 bases are a match to TRBD1. Losses at the gene ends were 4 bases for V and 0 bases for J; bases not matched to a gene: 10. The CDR3 covers 16 residues. Germline V gene lookup returns CDR1 SQVTM and CDR2 ANQGSEA.